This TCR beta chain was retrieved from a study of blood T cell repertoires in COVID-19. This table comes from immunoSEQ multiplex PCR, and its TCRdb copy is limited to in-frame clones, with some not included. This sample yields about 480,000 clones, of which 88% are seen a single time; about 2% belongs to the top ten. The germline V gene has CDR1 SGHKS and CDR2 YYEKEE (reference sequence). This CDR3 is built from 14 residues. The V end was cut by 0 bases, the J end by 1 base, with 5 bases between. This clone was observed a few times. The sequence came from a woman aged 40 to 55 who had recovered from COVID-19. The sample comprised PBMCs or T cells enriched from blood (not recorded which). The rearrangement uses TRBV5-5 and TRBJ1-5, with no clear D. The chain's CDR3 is CASSLGHSNQPQHF. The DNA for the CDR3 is TGTGCCAGCAGCTTGGGACACAGCAATCAGCCCCAGCATTTT.